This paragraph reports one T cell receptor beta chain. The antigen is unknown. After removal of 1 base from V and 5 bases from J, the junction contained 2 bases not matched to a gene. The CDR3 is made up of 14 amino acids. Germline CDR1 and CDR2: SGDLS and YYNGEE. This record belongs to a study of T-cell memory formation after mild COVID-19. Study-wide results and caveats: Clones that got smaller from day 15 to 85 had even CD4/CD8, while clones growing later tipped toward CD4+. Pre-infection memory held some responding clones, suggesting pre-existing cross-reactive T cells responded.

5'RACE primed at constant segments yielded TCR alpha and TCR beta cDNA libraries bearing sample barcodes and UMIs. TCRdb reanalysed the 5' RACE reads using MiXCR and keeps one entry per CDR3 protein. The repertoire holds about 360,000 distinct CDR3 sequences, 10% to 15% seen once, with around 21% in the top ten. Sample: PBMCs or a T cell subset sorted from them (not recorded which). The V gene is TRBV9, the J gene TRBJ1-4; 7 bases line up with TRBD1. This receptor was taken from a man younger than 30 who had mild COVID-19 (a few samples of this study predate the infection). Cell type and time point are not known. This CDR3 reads CASSVSGGNEKLFF. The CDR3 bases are TGTGCCAGCAGCGTATCAGGGGGGAATGAAAAACTGTTTTTT.